Listed here are 13 T cell receptor beta chains from one sample, sequenced in a study of blood T cell repertoires in COVID-19. Profiled with immunoSEQ multiplex PCR; TCRdb holds only in-frame clones, not every one. The data show roughly 120,000 clones, approximately 85% seen once. The sample taken for sequencing was peripheral blood. All receptors derive from a man in his forties or fifties with acute or convalescent COVID-19.

The V call is TRBV15, the J call TRBJ1-5; 9 nucleotides agree with TRBD1. CDR3 size: 17 residues. Germline-derived CDR1 and CDR2 are LNHNV and YYDKDF (reference sequence). V shed 5 bases, J shed 7 bases, and the junction held 15 bases outside the gene matches. The CDR3 is CATSGGPMTGGGQPQHF. CDR3 nucleotide sequence: TGTGCCACCAGCGGGGGGCCCATGACAGGGGGAGGACAGCCCCAGCATTTT.

This clone was counted a few times. This chain uses TRBV20-1 with TRBJ2-1; 13 positions agree with TRBD2. J lost 7 bases, V lost 3 bases, and 3 bases had no gene match. The CDR3 length is 14 residues. The germline gives CDR1 DFQATT, CDR2 SNEGSKA (reference sequence). DNA for the CDR3: TGCAGTGCTAGTGGGGGACTAGCGGGAAATGAGCAGTTCTTC. Translation gives CSASGGLAGNEQFF.

V is TRBV15 and J is TRBJ1-4; TRBD1 matches 7 bases. Unmatched junction bases numbered 3, after V lost 0 bases and J lost 8 bases. CDR1 and CDR2 from the germline V gene are LNHNV and YYDKDF (reference sequence). The CDR3 is made up of 14 amino acids. The CDR3: CATSRETGVEKLFF. The CDR3 nucleotides are TGTGCCACCAGCAGAGAAACAGGGGTGGAAAAACTGTTTTTT.

V and J are TRBV5-5 and TRBJ1-5, with a possible D match to TRBD1 (5 bases). Germline V lookup: CDR1 SGHKS, CDR2 YYEKEE (reference sequence). The CDR3 extends over 14 amino acids. Trimming took 5 bases from V and 3 from J, leaving 12 bases between them. The CDR3 spells CASSPREVNQPQHF. In nucleotides, the CDR3 is TGTGCCAGCAGTCCCAGGGAGGTCAATCAGCCCCAGCATTTT. Filled out from reference TRBV5-5 and TRBJ1-5, the complete variable domain reads DAGVTQSPTHLIKTRGQQVTLRCSPISGHKSVSWYQQVLGQGPQFIFQYYEKEERGRGNFPDRFSARQFPNYSSELNVNALLLGDSALYLCASSPREVNQPQHFGDGTRLSIL.

This clone is medium-sized (0.01 to 0.1%) by share. V gene TRBV19 combines with J gene TRBJ1-1; 7 bases are shared with TRBD1. The germline V gene encodes CDR1 LNHDA and CDR2 SQIVND (reference sequence). The CDR3 sequence is 13 residues long. V was clipped by 6 bases and J by 11 bases; unmatched bases: 12. The CDR3 sequence is CASSLPAGQRAFF. The CDR3 bases are TGTGCCAGTAGCTTGCCGGCGGGACAGCGGGCTTTCTTT.

The chain has TRBV29-1 and TRBJ2-3, with D perhaps matching TRBD2 (6 bases). The V gene lost 4 bases and the J gene lost 2 bases, with 13 bases spanning the gap. The CDR3 length is 14 residues. From germline, CDR1 is SQVTM and CDR2 ANQGSEA. The CDR3 DNA follows: TGCAGCGTTGCAGCTGGGGACTCCACAGATACGCAGTATTTT. Translation gives CSVAAGDSTDTQYF.

CDR3 sequence reads: CASSLGLLASGMVHEQYF. The CDR3 DNA sequence: TGTGCCAGCAGCTTAGGACTGTTGGCTAGCGGGATGGTCCACGAGCAGTACTTC. The rearrangement uses TRBV7-8 and TRBJ2-7; TRBD2 matches at 9 bases. The CDR3 runs 18 residues. After removal of 1 base from V and 5 bases from J, the junction contained 15 bases not matched to a gene. Germline V gene sequence: CDR1 SGHVS, CDR2 FQNEAQ. The variable domain in full, completed from reference TRBV7-8 and TRBJ2-7, reads GAGVSQSPRYKVAKRGQDVALRCDPISGHVSLFWYQQALGQGPEFLTYFQNEAQLDKSGLPSDRFFAERPEGSVSTLKIQRTQQEDSAVYLCASSLGLLASGMVHEQYFGPGTRLTVT.

The chain joins TRBV13 to TRBJ2-3, with D uncertain. The V and J ends lost 5 bases and 0 bases respectively, with 3 bases between them. CDR3 length: 12 residues. The germline V gene encodes CDR1 PRHDT and CDR2 FYEKMQ (reference sequence). In DNA, the CDR3 is TGTGCCAGCAGCCCGAGCACAGATACGCAGTATTTT. This encodes CASSPSTDTQYF. The full variable domain, its missing parts supplied by reference TRBV13 and TRBJ2-3, is AAGVIQSPRHLIKEKRETATLKCYPIPRHDTVYWYQQGPGQDPQFLISFYEKMQSDKGSIPDRFSAQQFSDYHSELNMSSLELGDSALYFCASSPSTDTQYFGPGTRLTVL.

The chain uses TRBV7-3 and TRBJ2-1; 9 nucleotides align to TRBD2. The CDR3 covers 15 residues. V trimming: 5 bases; J trimming: 4 bases; junction bases outside the gene matches: 6. Germline CDR1 reads SGHTA; CDR2 reads FQGTGA. CDR3 residues: CASSDSGRTYNEQFF. In DNA form, the CDR3 reads TGTGCCAGCAGCGATAGCGGGAGAACGTACAATGAGCAGTTCTTC.

The V call is TRBV9, the J call TRBJ2-2; D may be TRBD2 (6 bases). CDR1 and CDR2 from the germline V gene are SGDLS and YYNGEE. The V end lost 6 bases, the J end lost 5 bases, and 23 bases lay between the germline ends. This CDR3 contains 17 residues. CDR3 amino acids: CASTTTSLPGRTGELFF. In nucleotides, the CDR3 is TGTGCCAGCACCACGACTAGTCTGCCCGGTCGGACCGGGGAGCTGTTTTTT.

In its sample, this clone was seen once. The V gene is TRBV12-5, the J gene TRBJ1-4, with 7 bases matching TRBD1. This CDR3 comprises 13 residues. With 6 bases clipped from V and 9 bases from J, the junction kept 7 bases outside the gene matches. Germline-derived CDR1 and CDR2 are LGHNT and FRNRAP. The CDR3: CASGPGTVKKLFF. The CDR3, as DNA: TGTGCTAGTGGCCCCGGGACAGTTAAAAAACTGTTTTTT.

The CDR3 sequence: CASSSTSGSYNEQFF. The CDR3 bases are TGTGCCAGCAGCTCTACTAGCGGGAGTTACAATGAGCAGTTCTTC. V gene TRBV4-2 combines with J gene TRBJ2-1, with TRBD2 matching 11 bases. J lost 4 bases, V lost 5 bases, and 4 bases had no gene match. Germline V lookup: CDR1 LGHNA, CDR2 YNFKEQ. The length of the CDR3 is 15 residues.

The CDR3 bases are TGTGCCAGCAGCTTTATTAGCAGCCCTGAAGCTTTCTTT. Translated, it gives CASSFISSPEAFF. This chain connects TRBV5-6 to TRBJ1-1; no firm D call. CDR1 and CDR2 (germline): SGHDT, YYEEEE. V was shortened by 2 bases and J by 6 bases, with 11 bases between the two germline ends. This CDR3 region has 13 residues.